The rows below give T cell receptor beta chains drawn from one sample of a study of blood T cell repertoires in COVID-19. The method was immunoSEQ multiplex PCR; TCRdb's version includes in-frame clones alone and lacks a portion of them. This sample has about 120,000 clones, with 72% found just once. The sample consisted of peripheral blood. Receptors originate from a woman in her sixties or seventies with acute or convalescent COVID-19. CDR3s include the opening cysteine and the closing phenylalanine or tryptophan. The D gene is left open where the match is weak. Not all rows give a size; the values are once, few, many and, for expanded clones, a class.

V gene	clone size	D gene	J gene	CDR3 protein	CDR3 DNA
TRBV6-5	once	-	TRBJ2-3	CASSYAGASSTDTQYF	TGTGCCAGCAGTTACGCAGGGGCCTCTAGCACAGATACGCAGTATTTT
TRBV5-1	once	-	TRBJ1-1	CASSEQVTGGTEAFF	TGCGCCAGCAGCGAACAGGTCACCGGTGGCACTGAAGCTTTCTTT
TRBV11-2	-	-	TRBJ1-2	CASSLGSIGGYTF	TGTGCCAGCAGCTTAGGATCAATCGGGGGCTACACCTTC
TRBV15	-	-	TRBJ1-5	CATRKQLNQPQHF	TGTGCCACCAGGAAACAGCTCAATCAGCCCCAGCATTTT
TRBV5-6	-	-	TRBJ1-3	CASSLRRISSGNTIYF	TGTGCCAGCAGCTTAAGGAGAATTTCCTCTGGAAACACCATATATTTT
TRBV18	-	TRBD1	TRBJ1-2	CASSTGGLNYGYTF	TGTGCCAGCTCAACAGGGGGCCTCAACTATGGCTACACCTTC
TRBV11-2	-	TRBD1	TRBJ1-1	CASRPRRTGEGHEAFF	TGTGCCAGCAGACCTCGGCGGACAGGGGAGGGCCATGAAGCTTTCTTT
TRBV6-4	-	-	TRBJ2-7	CASSDSDQGSYEQYF	TGTGCCAGCAGTGACTCGGATCAGGGCTCCTACGAGCAGTACTTC
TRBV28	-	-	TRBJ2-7	CASSPGGRVEQYF	TGTGCCAGCAGTCCGGGGGGCCGGGTCGAGCAGTACTTC
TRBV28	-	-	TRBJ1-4	CASRTVPNEKLFF	TGTGCCAGCAGGACAGTCCCTAATGAAAAACTGTTTTTT
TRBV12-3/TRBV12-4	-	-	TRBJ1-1	CASSLGGSTEAFF	TGTGCCAGCAGTTTAGGAGGGAGCACTGAAGCTTTCTTT
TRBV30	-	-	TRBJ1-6	CAWSVTAGGNSPLHF	TGTGCCTGGAGTGTAACAGCTGGGGGGAATTCACCCCTCCACTTT
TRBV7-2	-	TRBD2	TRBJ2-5	CASSPGLAGAETQYF	TGTGCCAGCAGCCCCGGACTAGCGGGGGCAGAGACCCAGTACTTC
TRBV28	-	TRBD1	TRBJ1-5	CASSRPDRGKPQHF	TGTGCCAGCAGTCGCCCGGACAGGGGAAAGCCCCAGCATTTT
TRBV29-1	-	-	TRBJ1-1	CSVETGDEDTEAFF	TGCAGCGTTGAAACCGGTGACGAGGACACTGAAGCTTTCTTT
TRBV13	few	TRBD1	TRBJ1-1	CASSSSDRGSMDTEAFF	TGTGCCAGCAGCTCAAGCGACAGGGGAAGCATGGACACTGAAGCTTTCTTT
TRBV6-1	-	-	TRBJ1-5	CASSEASGWLGNQPQHF	TGTGCCAGCAGTGAAGCGTCAGGGTGGTTGGGCAATCAGCCCCAGCATTTT
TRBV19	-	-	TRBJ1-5	CASSRELNQPQHF	TGTGCCAGTAGCCGAGAGTTAAATCAGCCCCAGCATTTT
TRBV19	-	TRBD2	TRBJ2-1	CASNRDGRSAYNEQFF	TGTGCCAGTAACCGGGACGGGAGGTCCGCCTACAATGAGCAGTTCTTC
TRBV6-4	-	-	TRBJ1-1	CASPVSRDTEAFF	TGTGCCAGCCCGGTCAGCCGGGACACTGAAGCTTTCTTT
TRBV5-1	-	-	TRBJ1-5	CASSLDSRDQPQHF	TGCGCCAGCAGCTTGGACAGTCGCGATCAGCCCCAGCATTTT
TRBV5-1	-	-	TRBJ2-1	CASSLDSGSNEQFF	TGCGCCAGCAGCTTGGATTCAGGAAGCAATGAGCAGTTCTTC
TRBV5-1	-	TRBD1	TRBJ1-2	CASSLVQGNGYTF	TGCGCCAGCAGCTTGGTACAGGGGAATGGCTACACCTTC
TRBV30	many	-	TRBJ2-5	CAWSPSHETQYF	TGTGCCTGGAGCCCCAGTCATGAGACCCAGTACTTC
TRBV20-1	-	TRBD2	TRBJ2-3	CSASPAGGLLRTDTQYF	TGCAGTGCTAGTCCGGCGGGGGGGCTCTTACGCACAGATACGCAGTATTTT
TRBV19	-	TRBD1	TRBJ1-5	CASGYTDRVNSNQPQHF	TGTGCCAGTGGCTACACGGACAGGGTAAATAGCAATCAGCCCCAGCATTTT
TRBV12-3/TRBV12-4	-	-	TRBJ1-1	CASSLGETTEAFF	TGTGCCAGCAGTTTAGGGGAGACCACTGAAGCTTTCTTT
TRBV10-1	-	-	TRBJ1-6	CASSTGKVSPLHF	TGCGCCAGCAGTACAGGAAAAGTTTCACCCCTCCACTTT
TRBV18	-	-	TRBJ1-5	CASSPGQGGNQPQHF	TGTGCCAGCTCACCGGGTCAAGGGGGCAATCAGCCCCAGCATTTT
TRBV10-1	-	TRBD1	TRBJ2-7	CASNRGGQGNEQYF	TGCGCCAGCAACCGTGGGGGACAGGGAAACGAGCAGTACTTC
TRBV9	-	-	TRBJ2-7	CASRRAGHDYEQYF	TGTGCCAGCAGACGAGCAGGTCACGACTACGAGCAGTACTTC
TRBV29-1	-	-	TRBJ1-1	CSVRRQPLGGNTEAFF	TGCAGCGTAAGAAGACAGCCCTTGGGTGGGAACACTGAAGCTTTCTTT
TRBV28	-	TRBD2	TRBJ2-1	CASSQGTSGGSEQFF	TGTGCCAGCAGCCAGGGGACTAGCGGGGGCTCGGAGCAGTTCTTC
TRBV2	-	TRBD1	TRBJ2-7	CASSDRDRFSYEQYF	TGTGCCAGCAGTGATCGGGACAGGTTCTCCTACGAGCAGTACTTC
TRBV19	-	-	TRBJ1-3	CASSTGLVISGNTIYF	TGTGCCAGTAGTACGGGACTCGTAATCTCTGGAAACACCATATATTTT
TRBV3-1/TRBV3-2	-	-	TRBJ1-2	CASSSRTRGYTF	TGTGCCAGCAGCTCCCGCACGAGAGGCTACACCTTC
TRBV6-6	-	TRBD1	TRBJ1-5	CASSPLRDRLNQPQHF	TGTGCCAGCAGTCCTCTTAGGGACAGGCTGAATCAGCCCCAGCATTTT
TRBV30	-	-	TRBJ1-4	CAWSSSGVGGGREKLFF	TGTGCCTGGAGTAGTTCCGGCGTTGGCGGGGGGCGAGAAAAACTGTTTTTT
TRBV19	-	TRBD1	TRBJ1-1	CASSYPGGTEAFF	TGTGCCAGTAGTTACCCAGGGGGGACTGAAGCTTTCTTT
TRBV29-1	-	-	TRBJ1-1	CSVDSRTEAFF	TGCAGCGTTGATAGCAGAACCGAAGCTTTCTTT
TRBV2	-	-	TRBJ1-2	CASSETKYGYTF	TGTGCCAGCAGTGAAACAAAATATGGCTACACCTTC
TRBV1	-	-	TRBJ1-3	CTSAQGLGSGNTIYF	TGCACCAGCGCACAGGGACTAGGCTCTGGAAACACCATATATTTT
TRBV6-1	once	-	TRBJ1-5	CASSDSTGLGQPQHF	TGTGCCAGCAGTGACAGCACAGGGTTGGGGCAGCCCCAGCATTTT
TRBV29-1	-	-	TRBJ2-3	CSVDQGTDTQYF	TGCAGCGTTGATCAGGGGACAGATACGCAGTATTTT